The 29 T cell receptor beta chains given below trace back to one sample, sequenced in a study of blood T cell repertoires in COVID-19. TCRdb's copy holds only in-frame clones and misses some; the assay was immunoSEQ multiplex PCR. The table includes under 200,000 clones, over 65% detected once. Input material: PBMCs or T cells enriched from blood (not recorded which). The source of these receptors is a woman in her forties or fifties who had recovered from COVID-19.

The rearrangement uses TRBV7-8 and TRBJ1-5, with a weak D call TRBD1 (5 bases). Per germline, CDR1 SGHVS and CDR2 FQNEAQ. The CDR3 consists of 15 residues. V gave up 0 bases and J gave up 6 bases, with 12 bases separating them. The CDR3 DNA reads TGTGCCAGCAGCTTAGCAGTGGGGGAGGGTCAGCCCCAGCATTTT. This translates into CASSLAVGEGQPQHF.

This clone was observed a handful of times. The chain recombines TRBV27 with TRBJ1-1; the match to TRBD1 covers 8 bases. Germline V gene lookup returns CDR1 MNHEY and CDR2 SMNVEV (reference sequence). J was trimmed by 9 bases and V by 5 bases; bases with no gene match: 5. This CDR3 is built from 12 residues. CDR3 in DNA: TGTGCCAGCAGTCCGTACAGGGGGAAAGCTTTCTTT. Its translation: CASSPYRGKAFF.

The gene calls are TRBV14 and TRBJ2-1, with D maybe TRBD2 (5 bases). CDR1 and CDR2 from the germline V gene are SGHDN and FVKESK. The CDR3 is made up of 14 amino acids. V shed 4 bases and J shed 0 bases, with 7 bases lying between them. This CDR3 is CASSRGYSYNEQFF. For the CDR3, the DNA is TGTGCCAGCAGCCGAGGGTACTCCTACAATGAGCAGTTCTTC.

This clone was seen more than once but under ten times. The CDR3 sequence: CASSPSGTGTLAPTDTQYF. DNA for the CDR3: TGTGCCAGCTCACCGTCCGGGACAGGAACGCTAGCGCCCACAGATACGCAGTATTTT. The J gene is TRBJ2-3, the V gene TRBV18, with 8 bases identical to TRBD1. There are 19 residues in the CDR3. Germline V gene data show CDR1 as KGHSH and CDR2 as LQKENI. Trimming removed 3 bases from V and 2 bases from J; junction bases left unmatched: 16.

The J gene is TRBJ1-4, the V gene TRBV11-2; 8 bases line up with TRBD1. The germline CDR1 and CDR2 sequences are SGHAT and FQNNGV. The CDR3 contains 17 residues. After removal of 0 bases from V and 3 bases from J, the junction contained 6 bases not matched to a gene. DNA for the CDR3: TGTGCCAGCAGCTTAGATCCCAGGGGGCAGTCTAATGAAAAACTGTTTTTT. Amino acid sequence: CASSLDPRGQSNEKLFF. The full variable domain, in which reference TRBV11-2 and TRBJ1-4 provide the parts outside the CDR3, is EAGVAQSPRYKIIEKRQSVAFWCNPISGHATLYWYQQILGQGPKLLIQFQNNGVVDDSQLPKDRFSAERLKGVDSTLKIQPAKLEDSAVYLCASSLDPRGQSNEKLFFGSGTQLSVL.

The CDR3 DNA sequence: TGTGCCAGCAGCCCCGGGTCCCTTAACTATGGCTACACCTTC. It encodes CASSPGSLNYGYTF. This chain links TRBV5-6 with TRBJ1-2; D is uncertain. The CDR3 contains 14 residues. The ends were cut back, 4 bases at V and 1 base at J, with 11 bases in the middle. Germline V lookup: CDR1 SGHDT, CDR2 YYEEEE.

This clone is a singleton in its sample. CDR3 residues: CASSLGVLAGKDTGELFF. CDR3 coding DNA: TGTGCCAGCAGCTTAGGGGTACTAGCGGGGAAGGACACCGGGGAGCTGTTTTTT. This chain connects TRBV7-3 to TRBJ2-2; 10 bases are shared with TRBD2. The germline V gene encodes CDR1 SGHTA and CDR2 FQGTGA. CDR3 size: 18 residues. Germline trimming cut 2 bases from V and 3 bases from J; bases unmatched to any gene: 9.

The V call is TRBV3-1 (or the pseudogene TRBV3-2), the J call TRBJ2-7; TRBD2 is a possible D gene (6 bases). The germline CDR1 and CDR2 sequences are LGHDT and YNNKEL (reference sequence). V lost 0 bases to trimming and J lost 6 bases, with 12 bases between them. The CDR3 sequence is 14 residues long. CDR3 loop: CASSQDWRGSEQYV. CDR3 nucleotide sequence: TGTGCCAGCAGCCAAGATTGGAGGGGATCCGAGCAGTACGTC.

This chain links TRBV11-2 with TRBJ2-5; possibly TRBD2 for D (5 bases). Trimming removed 5 bases from V and 5 bases from J, with 24 bases in between. The CDR3 length is 17 residues. Germline loops: CDR1 SGHAT, CDR2 FQNNGV. CDR3 in amino acids: CASSRAGGFRGVETQYF. The CDR3 DNA sequence: TGTGCCAGCAGCCGGGCCGGCGGTTTTCGGGGTGTGGAGACCCAGTACTTC.

In regard to this clone: The sample contains more than one DNA sequence encoding this CDR3. The J gene is TRBJ2-1, the V gene TRBV27; 8 bases are a match to TRBD2. Germline assignment: CDR1 MNHEY and CDR2 SMNVEV (reference sequence). The CDR3 length is 15 residues. V lost 2 bases and J lost 3; bases outside the gene matches: 3. The CDR3 DNA reads TGTGCCAGCAGTTTACTTAGCGGGGTCTACAATGAGCAGTTCTTC. It encodes CASSLLSGVYNEQFF.

This clone has only one observation. This chain joins TRBV6-4 and TRBJ2-3; D not resolved. Germline-derived CDR1 and CDR2 are MRHNA and SNTAGT. V was trimmed by 0 bases and J by 6 bases, leaving 16 bases between them. There are 16 residues in the CDR3. The CDR3 loop is CASSDSTVGMVDTQYF. The DNA of the CDR3 is TGTGCCAGCAGTGACTCCACGGTGGGCATGGTGGATACGCAGTATTTT.

The chain carries TRBV25-1 and TRBJ2-2; 13 bases are shared with TRBD2. Germline V gene sequence: CDR1 MGHDK, CDR2 SYGVNS. The CDR3 is made up of 16 amino acids. V gave up 3 bases and J gave up 6 bases; unmatched junction bases: 4. CDR3 nucleotide sequence: TGTGCCAGCAGTGACCAACTAGCGGGAGGGGCCGGGGAGCTGTTTTTT. Translation: CASSDQLAGGAGELFF.

V is TRBV6-5 and J is TRBJ1-2; tentative D call: TRBD1 (5 bases). Trimming shortened V by 6 bases and J by 4 bases, and 15 bases separated the two germline ends. The CDR3 spans 14 residues. Germline CDR1 MNHEY, CDR2 SVGAGI. CDR3 protein: CASSLGGDFYGYTF. CDR3 in DNA: TGTGCCAGCAGCCTTGGGGGGGACTTCTATGGCTACACCTTC.

The CDR3: CASSTTGNYGYTF. CDR3 nucleotide sequence: TGTGCCAGCAGCACTACAGGAAACTATGGCTACACCTTC. The chain links TRBV5-4 to TRBJ1-2, with D possibly TRBD1 on 5 matching bases. The V and J ends lost 4 bases and 2 bases respectively, with 9 bases between them. The germline V gene encodes CDR1 SGHNT and CDR2 YYREEE (reference sequence). The CDR3 is 13 amino acids.

This sequence joins TRBV5-1 and TRBJ1-4, with unresolved D. The CDR3 has 15 amino acids. Germline CDR1 SGHRS, CDR2 YFSETQ. The ends were cut back, 0 bases at V and 4 bases at J, with 10 bases in the middle. The CDR3 loop is CASSLDQIGNEKLFF. The CDR3 DNA is TGCGCCAGCAGCTTGGACCAAATCGGTAATGAAAAACTGTTTTTT.

The genes are TRBV10-1 and TRBJ2-1; perhaps TRBD2 as D (6 bases). Germline V gene lookup returns CDR1 WNHNN and CDR2 SYGVQD (reference sequence). The ends were cut back, 3 bases at V and 5 bases at J, with 11 bases in the middle. CDR3 length: 14 amino acids. The CDR3: CASSDPGLNNEQFF. The CDR3 bases are TGCGCCAGCAGTGATCCGGGACTCAACAATGAGCAGTTCTTC.

The chain has TRBV28 and TRBJ2-7, with D unresolved. The CDR3 covers 12 residues. Trimming shortened V by 3 bases and J by 7 bases, and 10 bases separated the two germline ends. Germline V gene data show CDR1 as MDHEN and CDR2 as SYDVKM. The CDR3 loop reads CASSFGGVEQYV. In nucleotides, the CDR3 is TGTGCCAGCAGTTTCGGCGGTGTGGAGCAGTACGTC.

This chain links TRBV6-1 with TRBJ1-3; a weak D match, TRBD1 (6 bases). Trimming removed 2 bases at V and 3 bases at J, with 20 bases between. Germline V gives CDR1 MNHNS, CDR2 SASEGT. The CDR3 runs to 18 residues. The DNA of the CDR3 is TGTGCCAGCAGTGAAACCCTGCTGCGAGGGGGTAGTGGAAACACCATATATTTT. Its translation: CASSETLLRGGSGNTIYF.

The chain carries TRBV28 and TRBJ2-1, with 8 bases that match TRBD2. This CDR3 is 15 amino acids long. The V gene's germline CDR1 is MDHEN and CDR2 SYDVKM. V lost 5 bases and J lost 6; bases outside the gene matches: 9. DNA of the CDR3: TGTGCCAGCAGTCCCCCGGGACTAGTGGGCAATGAGCAGTTCTTC. Its translation: CASSPPGLVGNEQFF.

The rearrangement joins TRBV30 to TRBJ1-5; D not resolved. The CDR3 contains 13 residues. Germline V gives CDR1 GTSNPN, CDR2 SVGIG (reference sequence). With 2 bases removed from V and 5 bases from J, the gap between germline ends came to 10 bases. CDR3 sequence: CAWSWTKDQPQHF. The CDR3 bases are TGTGCCTGGAGTTGGACTAAAGATCAGCCCCAGCATTTT.

The V call is TRBV10-2, the J call TRBJ1-1; perhaps TRBD1 as D (6 bases). Germline lookup yields CDR1 WSHSY and CDR2 SAAADI. Trimming took 2 bases from V and 5 from J, leaving 12 bases between them. The CDR3 covers 14 residues. This chain's CDR3 is CASSEPVRGTEAFF. The CDR3 coding sequence is TGCGCCAGCAGTGAGCCCGTGAGGGGGACTGAAGCTTTCTTT.

This clone was counted a single time. The V and J genes are TRBV7-8 and TRBJ1-2; D possibly corresponds to TRBD1 (5 bases). V gave up 1 base and J gave up 1 base, with 10 bases separating them. Germline V gene lookup returns CDR1 SGHVS and CDR2 FQNEAQ. CDR3 length equals 15 residues. The CDR3 spells CASSLVATDNYGYTF. CDR3 coding DNA: TGTGCCAGCAGCTTAGTCGCGACAGATAACTATGGCTACACCTTC.

This sequence joins TRBV19 and TRBJ2-3; tentatively, D is TRBD2 (5 bases). Germline V CDR1 and CDR2: LNHDA, SQIVND (reference sequence). V lost 6 bases to trimming and J lost 0 bases, with 16 bases between them. The CDR3 is 16 amino acids. The CDR3 region is CASSGAPGFSTDTQYF. CDR3 bases: TGTGCCAGTAGCGGTGCTCCGGGATTCAGCACAGATACGCAGTATTTT.

The genes are TRBV6-2 or TRBV6-3 and TRBJ1-3, with D unclear. Germline V CDR1 and CDR2: MNHEY, SVGEGT. The CDR3 sequence is 16 residues long. With 2 bases removed from V and 0 bases from J, the gap between germline ends came to 11 bases. The CDR3 DNA is TGTGCCAGCAGTTACACCTCGGGAGACTCTGGAAACACCATATATTTT. Translated, it gives CASSYTSGDSGNTIYF.

This clone was counted a few times. CDR3 nucleotides: TGTGCCAGCTCACTGACCAAGGGGTTAGTCCAGCCCCAGCATTTT. It specifies CASSLTKGLVQPQHF. The rearrangement links TRBV18 to TRBJ1-5; possibly TRBD1 for D (5 bases). Germline V gene lookup returns CDR1 KGHSH and CDR2 LQKENI. Trimming shortened V by 4 bases and J by 7 bases, and 17 bases separated the two germline ends. The CDR3 spans 15 residues.

The J gene is TRBJ1-5, the V gene TRBV7-3, with D perhaps matching TRBD1 (5 bases). CDR1 is SGHTA, CDR2 FQGTGA, per germline. Deletions cut 0 bases from V and 6 bases from J, with 6 bases between. The CDR3 has 13 amino acids. The DNA of the CDR3 is TGTGCCAGCAGCTTAACGGGGGGTCAGCCCCAGCATTTT. Translated, it gives CASSLTGGQPQHF. Based on the CDR3 plus reference TRBV7-3 and TRBJ1-5, the full variable domain is GAGVSQTPSNKVTEKGKYVELRCDPISGHTALYWYRQSLGQGPEFLIYFQGTGAADDSGLPNDRFFAVRPEGSVSTLKIQRTERGDSAVYLCASSLTGGQPQHFGDGTRLSIL.

V usage is TRBV28 and J usage is TRBJ1-1; D is uncertain. The germline CDR1 and CDR2 sequences are MDHEN and SYDVKM. The V gene lost 2 bases and the J gene lost 3 bases, with 10 bases spanning the gap. This CDR3 has 14 residues. CDR3 nucleotide sequence: TGTGCCAGCAGTTTAATAGGGAGGTACACTGAAGCTTTCTTT. Translating it yields CASSLIGRYTEAFF.

The chain has TRBV7-2 and TRBJ1-6; D possibly corresponds to TRBD1 (5 bases). The germline V gene has CDR1 SGHTA and CDR2 FQGNSA. V was pared by 3 bases and J by 14 bases, with 17 bases between. The CDR3 spans 14 residues. CDR3 region: CASSFKRTAGALHF. CDR3 nucleotide sequence: TGTGCCAGCAGCTTTAAAAGGACCGCGGGGGCCCTCCACTTT.

This clone showed up just a few times. This chain connects TRBV18 to TRBJ1-6, with 8 bases aligning to TRBD1. Germline V lookup: CDR1 KGHSH, CDR2 LQKENI. This CDR3 has 15 amino acids. The V gene end was trimmed by 4 bases and the J gene end by 10 bases; junction bases not matched to a gene: 9. CDR3 region: CASSLTTGAESPLHF. DNA for the CDR3: TGTGCCAGCTCACTAACGACAGGGGCGGAATCACCCCTCCACTTT.